Below, 30 T cell receptor beta chains from the same sample are listed, as sequenced in a study of beta chain features in type 1 diabetes (dated by TCRdb to about 2018). Findings and caveats that apply to the study as a whole: Type 1 diabetes patients showed a moderate but significant shortening of TCRB CDR3 length in all four CD4+ subsets.

Library creation used the immunoSEQ multiplex PCR assay. The entire isolated RNA was reverse transcribed using the High Capacity cDNA Reverse Transcription Kit, and thus expressed TCRB transcripts were sequenced. TCRdb's version of the immuneACCESS table is confined to in-frame rearrangements and falls short of the full clone set. An unresolved V gene accounts for under half of the shortfall where checked; the remainder is of unknown origin. This sample gives around 650,000 clones in total; around 12% of them show up just once. 0.095% to 0.15% of the sample is held by the ten biggest clonotypes. Their antigen targets remain unknown. The sample consisted of naive CD4+ T cells from blood. According to the study, the label for this sample's cell subset or site signals: true naive CD4+ T cells. The source of these receptors is a man younger than 45 with type 1 diabetes.

This clone occurred a few times. The CDR3 DNA sequence: TGTGCCAGCAGCTTACTAAGCGGGAGAGGGACCCAGTACTTC. Residues: CASSLLSGRGTQYF. This rearrangement joins TRBV7-9 to TRBJ2-5; TRBD2 agrees at 8 bases. V dropped 2 bases and J dropped 7; count of bases not matched to a gene: 6. The CDR3 covers 14 residues. Germline-derived CDR1 and CDR2 are SEHNR and FQNEAQ (reference sequence). The full variable domain, in which reference TRBV7-9 and TRBJ2-5 provide the parts outside the CDR3, is DTGVSQNPRHKITKRGQNVTFRCDPISEHNRLYWYRQTLGQGPEFLTYFQNEAQLEKSRLLSDRFSAERPKGSFSTLEIQRTEQGDSAMYLCASSLLSGRGTQYFGPGTRLLVL.

This clone occurred a few times. The chain carries TRBV6-5 and TRBJ1-5, with D uncertain. Germline V CDR1 and CDR2: MNHEY, SVGAGI. Deletions cut 6 bases from V and 4 bases from J, with 10 bases between. CDR3 length equals 13 residues. The CDR3 DNA is TGTGCCAGCAGGATCGACGGTAATCAGCCCCAGCATTTT. This gives the protein CASRIDGNQPQHF.

This clone was seen just once. The DNA of the CDR3 is TGTGCCAGCAGCGGGGGACAGCGAAACACTGAAGCTTTCTTT. It yields the protein CASSGGQRNTEAFF. The chain is built from TRBV9 and TRBJ1-1; 7 bases align to TRBD1. V was clipped by 3 bases and J by 2 bases; unmatched bases: 4. The germline V gene encodes CDR1 SGDLS and CDR2 YYNGEE. The CDR3 spans 14 residues.

This clone has more than one count but fewer than ten. The chain has TRBV5-1 and TRBJ2-1; D is unresolved. The CDR3 consists of 15 residues. CDR1 is SGHRS and CDR2 is YFSETQ in the germline V gene. V was trimmed by 0 bases and J by 3 bases, leaving 10 bases between them. This CDR3 reads CASSLETHLYNEQFF. The CDR3 DNA sequence: TGCGCCAGCAGCTTGGAAACCCATCTCTACAATGAGCAGTTCTTC.

This rearrangement joins TRBV5-6 to TRBJ2-4; no clear D. Germline V gene sequence: CDR1 SGHDT, CDR2 YYEEEE. Between the trimmed V and J ends, which lost 4 bases and 6 bases, there was a span of 11 bases. The CDR3 runs 13 residues. The CDR3 region has the DNA TGTGCCAGCAGCCCCCCGATGAGAAACATTCAGTACTTC. Amino acid sequence: CASSPPMRNIQYF.

The rearrangement joins TRBV29-1 to TRBJ1-2; D may be TRBD1 (6 bases). This CDR3 has 12 residues. Trimming shortened V by 4 bases and J by 6 bases, and 12 bases separated the two germline ends. CDR1 SQVTM and CDR2 ANQGSEA come from the germline V gene. CDR3 protein: CSVGKGDNGYTF. CDR3 sequence (DNA): TGCAGCGTTGGAAAAGGGGACAATGGCTACACCTTC.

The rearrangement joins TRBV28 to TRBJ2-7; tentatively, D is TRBD1 (6 bases). The V and J ends lost 0 bases and 1 base respectively, with 10 bases between them. Per germline, CDR1 MDHEN and CDR2 SYDVKM. The length of the CDR3 is 15 residues. CDR3 bases: TGTGCCAGCAGTTTATGGAGACAGGCTTCCTACGAGCAGTACTTC. This encodes CASSLWRQASYEQYF.

The chain couples TRBV5-6 to TRBJ1-1; tentative D call: TRBD1 (6 bases). CDR3 length: 13 amino acids. The germline CDR1 and CDR2 sequences are SGHDT and YYEEEE. V shed 7 bases and J shed 1 base, with 11 bases lying between them. The CDR3 reads CASRRGTNTEAFF. The CDR3, as DNA: TGTGCCAGCCGAAGGGGGACGAACACTGAAGCTTTCTTT.

The V call is TRBV11-2, the J call TRBJ1-1; 9 nucleotides align to TRBD1. CDR3 size: 14 residues. Trimming cost V 7 bases and J 3 bases; bases outside gene matches: 6. The germline V gene encodes CDR1 SGHAT and CDR2 FQNNGV. The CDR3 loop is CASKGQGRYTEAFF. The CDR3 region has the DNA TGTGCCAGCAAAGGACAGGGGCGTTACACTGAAGCTTTCTTT.

This chain uses TRBV11-3 with TRBJ2-7; 7 bases are a match to TRBD1. In germline, CDR1 is SGHNT, CDR2 YENEEA. V gave up 3 bases and J gave up 2 bases; unmatched junction bases: 7. The CDR3 is 15 residues long. The CDR3 DNA sequence: TGTGCCAGCAGCTTCATGGGGCAGGGGGCCTACGAGCAGTACTTC. Translated, it gives CASSFMGQGAYEQYF.

This chain links TRBV9 with TRBJ2-1; 10 bases align to TRBD1. CDR1 SGDLS and CDR2 YYNGEE come from the germline V gene. The V and J ends lost 1 base and 8 bases, in that order; junction bases with no gene match: 6. The CDR3 covers 15 residues. Written as DNA, the CDR3 is TGTGCCAGCAGCGTAATGGGACAGGGGACCGATGAGCAGTTCTTC. This sequence encodes CASSVMGQGTDEQFF.

A few counts support this clone. V gene TRBV27 combines with J gene TRBJ1-4, with TRBD1 matching over 10 bases. The V gene's germline CDR1 is MNHEY and CDR2 SMNVEV (reference sequence). Trimming at V came to 6 bases and at J to 8 bases, leaving 6 bases not matched to a gene. The CDR3 is made up of 14 amino acids. Here the CDR3 reads CASSLTGGREKLFF. The CDR3 coding sequence is TGTGCCAGCAGCCTGACAGGGGGCAGGGAAAAACTGTTTTTT.

The V and J genes are TRBV11-2 and TRBJ1-2; D is ambiguous. The CDR3 covers 14 residues. Germline V gene lookup returns CDR1 SGHAT and CDR2 FQNNGV. The V and J ends lost 4 bases and 8 bases respectively, with 17 bases between them. CDR3 sequence: CASSSTARLWGYTF. Written as DNA, the CDR3 is TGTGCCAGCAGCTCGACGGCCAGGCTGTGGGGCTACACCTTC.

This clone was seen more than once but under ten times. The V gene is TRBV5-1, the J gene TRBJ2-7; TRBD1 aligns across 8 bases. The trim removed 0 bases at V and 4 bases at J, leaving 9 bases unmatched. Per the germline V gene, CDR1 is SGHRS and CDR2 is YFSETQ. The CDR3 spans 16 residues. CDR3 DNA sequence: TGCGCCAGCAGCTTGGAGCCCGACAGGGGCGGATACGAGCAGTACTTC. Protein: CASSLEPDRGGYEQYF.

The chain uses TRBV27 and TRBJ1-2; 9 nucleotides match TRBD1. Trimming at V came to 5 bases and at J to 8 bases, leaving 12 bases not matched to a gene. This CDR3 contains 15 residues. The germline V gene encodes CDR1 MNHEY and CDR2 SMNVEV (reference sequence). CDR3: CASSIGQGRLEGYTF. Here the CDR3 DNA reads TGTGCCAGCAGTATCGGACAGGGGCGGCTAGAAGGCTACACCTTC.

In this sample, this clone turned up a few times. The gene calls are TRBV4-3 and TRBJ1-2; a possible D gene is TRBD1 (6 bases). This CDR3 is built from 15 residues. CDR1 LGHNA and CDR2 YSLEER come from the germline V gene. Trimming stripped 0 bases from V and 7 bases from J, with 15 bases between. The CDR3 DNA reads TGCGCCAGCAGCCAAGAAGTACAGGGTGCGGGTGGCTACACCTTC. Its translation is CASSQEVQGAGGYTF.

This clone was found a few times. The chain uses TRBV7-2 and TRBJ2-7; TRBD2 agrees at 13 bases. The CDR3 covers 17 residues. Trimming cost V 3 bases and J 1 base; bases outside gene matches: 6. Germline CDR1 and CDR2: SGHTA and FQGNSA. CDR3 amino acids: CASSFRTSGGESYEQYF. DNA of the CDR3: TGTGCCAGCAGCTTTCGGACTAGCGGGGGTGAATCCTACGAGCAGTACTTC.

The chain joins TRBV13 to TRBJ2-7; TRBD2 agrees at 8 bases. V lost 1 base, J lost 5 bases, and 4 bases stayed unmatched. CDR3 length: 14 residues. Germline V lookup: CDR1 PRHDT, CDR2 FYEKMQ (reference sequence). CDR3 sequence: CASSLAGGLNEQYF. The CDR3 DNA is TGTGCCAGCAGCTTAGCGGGGGGGCTTAACGAGCAGTACTTC.

This clone was observed a few times. This rearrangement joins TRBV7-9 to TRBJ2-5; D remains unclear. CDR1 is SEHNR and CDR2 is FQNEAQ in the germline V gene (reference sequence). CDR3 length: 15 amino acids. Trimming pared 0 bases from V and 2 bases from J, leaving 10 bases between. CDR3 protein: CASSLARRSQETQYF. The CDR3 nucleotides read TGTGCCAGCAGCTTAGCGAGGCGGTCTCAAGAGACCCAGTACTTC.

The sample holds a few counts of this clone. The V and J genes are TRBV10-3 and TRBJ2-7; 7 nucleotides align to TRBD1. CDR1 is ENHRY, CDR2 SYGVKD, per germline. CDR3 length equals 15 residues. After removal of 2 bases from V and 6 bases from J, the junction contained 10 bases not matched to a gene. The CDR3 reads CAISEPTGAAGEQYF. The CDR3 DNA is TGTGCCATCAGTGAGCCTACAGGGGCGGCCGGCGAGCAGTACTTC.

The sample holds a few counts of this clone. The chain recombines TRBV7-9 with TRBJ1-2; D possibly corresponds to TRBD1 (5 bases). The CDR3 sequence is 15 residues long. The germline V gene has CDR1 SEHNR and CDR2 FQNEAQ (reference sequence). V was clipped by 5 bases and J by 2 bases, with 15 bases between them. The chain's CDR3 is CASSPGAPTNYGYTF. Written as DNA, the CDR3 is TGTGCCAGCAGCCCCGGGGCACCTACGAACTATGGCTACACCTTC.

The rearrangement links TRBV7-2 to TRBJ2-5; no reliable D call. V was pared by 1 base and J by 7 bases, with 19 bases between. The CDR3 length is 16 residues. Germline V gene sequence: CDR1 SGHTA, CDR2 FQGNSA. For the CDR3, the DNA is TGTGCCAGCAGCTTAGAAACGGTCCGACGGAAGGGGACCCAGTACTTC. It is translated as CASSLETVRRKGTQYF.

There are a few counts of this clone. The chain has TRBV5-1 and TRBJ1-1; a possible D gene is TRBD1 (5 bases). The V end was cut by 5 bases, the J end by 1 base, with 12 bases between. There are 14 residues in the CDR3. CDR1 and CDR2 from the germline V gene are SGHRS and YFSETQ. CDR3 sequence: CASRLQEENTEAFF. CDR3 in DNA: TGCGCCAGCAGACTACAGGAAGAGAACACTGAAGCTTTCTTT.

The chain recombines TRBV16 with TRBJ2-5; maybe TRBD1 (6 bases). Trimming left V 1 base short and J 3 bases short, with 12 bases between. CDR1 is KGHSY and CDR2 is FQNENV in the germline V gene. The CDR3 has 15 amino acids. The CDR3 loop reads CASSQYEAGEETQYF. The CDR3 coding sequence is TGTGCCAGCAGCCAATACGAGGCAGGGGAAGAGACCCAGTACTTC.

In its sample, this clone was seen a few times. This rearrangement joins TRBV11-2 to TRBJ2-7; 8 bases map to TRBD1. The CDR3 has 15 residues. Germline values: CDR1 SGHAT, CDR2 FQNNGV. Trimming removed 5 bases from V and 1 base from J; junction bases left unmatched: 7. The CDR3 nucleotides are TGTGCCAGCAGCGCCGGACAGGGCTTTTCCTACGAGCAGTACTTC. Amino acids: CASSAGQGFSYEQYF.

This clone was picked up a small number of times. V and J are TRBV7-9 and TRBJ1-3; 7 bases align to TRBD1. Per germline, CDR1 SEHNR and CDR2 FQNEAQ (reference sequence). Trimming took 5 bases from V and 8 from J; bases not matched to a gene: 9. This CDR3 spans 14 amino acids. CDR3 nucleotides: TGTGCCAGCAGCCCCCCCAGGCAGGGGGACACCATATATTTT. It codes for CASSPPRQGDTIYF.

The chain joins TRBV9 to TRBJ1-3; D not resolved. The CDR3 consists of 16 residues. Germline V CDR1 and CDR2: SGDLS, YYNGEE. V dropped 4 bases and J dropped 0 bases, with 14 bases sitting between them. The chain's CDR3 is CASSPRLQNSGNTIYF. In DNA, the CDR3 is TGTGCCAGCAGCCCCCGGCTTCAAAACTCTGGAAACACCATATATTTT. Full variable domain (outside the CDR3, taken from reference TRBV9 and TRBJ1-3): DSGVTQTPKHLITATGQRVTLRCSPRSGDLSVYWYQQSLDQGLQFLIQYYNGEERAKGNILERFSAQQFPDLHSELNLSSLELGDSALYFCASSPRLQNSGNTIYFGEGSWLTVV.

V is TRBV6-5 and J is TRBJ2-7; D is uncertain. Germline CDR1 reads MNHEY; CDR2 reads SVGAGI. The CDR3 is 14 residues long. Trimming removed 5 bases at V and 3 bases at J, with 14 bases between. DNA of the CDR3: TGTGCCAGCAGTCCCTATGGCAGCTACTACGAGCAGTACTTC. Protein: CASSPYGSYYEQYF.

The J gene is TRBJ1-4, the V gene TRBV11-3; 7 bases are shared with TRBD1. Germline CDR1 is SGHNT and CDR2 is YENEEA. CDR3 length: 14 residues. V lost 5 bases, J lost 8 bases, and 8 bases stayed unmatched. The CDR3 spells CASSMDRREEKLFF. DNA of the CDR3: TGTGCCAGCAGCATGGACAGGAGGGAGGAAAAACTGTTTTTT. The full variable domain, rest sourced from reference TRBV11-3 and TRBJ1-4, is EAGVVQSPRYKIIEKKQPVAFWCNPISGHNTLYWYLQNLGQGPELLIRYENEEAVDDSQLPKDRFSAERLKGVDSTLKIQPAELGDSAVYLCASSMDRREEKLFFGSGTQLSVL.

The rearrangement links TRBV30 to TRBJ1-6; D is perhaps TRBD1 (5 bases). From germline, CDR1 is GTSNPN and CDR2 SVGIG (reference sequence). The CDR3 is made up of 12 amino acids. V shed 7 bases and J shed 9 bases, with 13 bases lying between them. CDR3 DNA sequence: TGTGCCTCCGGGACCGCGGGTTCACCCCTCCACTTT. It specifies CASGTAGSPLHF.